Presented here are 27 T cell receptor beta chains from one specimen sequenced in a study of T cells in narcolepsy. Data came from immunoSEQ multiplex PCR; TCRdb stores just in-frame clones and leaves some out. Of tens of thousands of clones detected, 92% appear once; the ten largest clones hold about 1.2%. Sequenced: CD45RA- memory CD4+ T cells from PBMCs. These receptors were obtained from a human donor with narcolepsy.

The gene calls are TRBV5-6 and TRBJ2-7; D unresolved. The germline CDR1 and CDR2 sequences are SGHDT and YYEEEE. V dropped 2 bases and J dropped 6 bases, with 15 bases sitting between them. The CDR3 consists of 14 residues. The CDR3 nucleotides are TGTGCCAGCAGCTTCCGGGCCGCTGTCCGCGAGCAGTACTTC. It specifies CASSFRAAVREQYF.

V and J are TRBV28 and TRBJ2-2; 11 nucleotides match TRBD1. The J segment lost 4 bases and the V segment lost 11 bases, leaving 12 bases of the junction unmatched. The germline V gene has CDR1 MDHEN and CDR2 SYDVKM. There are 16 residues in the CDR3. The CDR3 DNA reads as TGTGCCTCACGGGACAGGGGGGCCGGTGGCACCGGGGAGCTGTTTTTT. Amino acids: CASRDRGAGGTGELFF.

The J gene is TRBJ2-6, the V gene TRBV6-1, with no clear D. The CDR3 loop spans 13 amino acids. Germline values: CDR1 MNHNS, CDR2 SASEGT. V lost 6 bases, J lost 0 bases, and 3 bases lay in between. The CDR3 protein is CASRNSGANVLTF. As DNA, the CDR3 is TGTGCCAGCAGGAACTCTGGGGCCAACGTCCTGACTTTC.

This chain connects TRBV23-1 to TRBJ2-2; D ambiguous. TRBV23-1 counts as an open reading frame of uncertain function. CDR3 length: 15 residues. V lost 1 base and J lost 1, with 7 bases in between. The CDR3 bases are TGCGCCAGCAGTCAATTGGTGGGGAACACCGGGGAGCTGTTTTTT. Translation gives CASSQLVGNTGELFF.

The gene calls are TRBV5-1 and TRBJ2-4; tentatively, D is TRBD1 (6 bases). Between the trimmed V and J ends, which lost 0 bases and 6 bases, there was a span of 7 bases. The CDR3 contains 13 residues. Germline CDR1 is SGHRS and CDR2 is YFSETQ. The CDR3 reads CASSLEQGNIQYF. DNA for the CDR3: TGCGCCAGCAGCTTGGAACAGGGAAACATTCAGTACTTC.

The chain links TRBV14 to TRBJ1-1; D is undetermined. V was cut by 0 bases and J by 4 bases, with 18 bases left in between. Germline CDR1 is SGHDN and CDR2 is FVKESK. This CDR3 is built from 17 residues. The CDR3 spells CASSQDKASRSATEAFF. CDR3 bases: TGTGCCAGCAGCCAAGATAAGGCGAGCAGATCCGCCACTGAAGCTTTCTTT.

The gene calls are TRBV7-2 and TRBJ2-7; no firm D call. CDR1 and CDR2 from the germline V gene are SGHTA and FQGNSA. This CDR3 has 15 residues. V was pared by 0 bases and J by 3 bases, with 12 bases between. CDR3 sequence (DNA): TGTGCCAGCAGCTTAGCCGCCTCACCCGACTACGAGCAGTACTTC. Residues: CASSLAASPDYEQYF. Combining the CDR3 with reference TRBV7-2 and TRBJ2-7 gives the whole variable domain GAGVSQSPSNKVTEKGKDVELRCDPISGHTALYWYRQSLGQGLEFLIYFQGNSAPDKSGLPSDRFSAERTGGSVSTLTIQRTQQEDSAVYLCASSLAASPDYEQYFGPGTRLTVT.

The chain employs TRBV4-1 and TRBJ1-1; D perhaps matches TRBD1 (5 bases). CDR1 is MGHRA, CDR2 YSYEKL, per germline. V gave up 4 bases and J gave up 3 bases, with 21 bases separating them. The CDR3 consists of 17 residues. CDR3 in DNA: TGCGCCAGCAGCCCCGGCGGGGGGTGGGAGGAATACACTGAAGCTTTCTTT. It specifies CASSPGGGWEEYTEAFF.

The chain couples TRBV7-9 to TRBJ1-3, with D unresolved. V lost 5 bases and J 0 bases, leaving 14 bases between the germline ends. The CDR3 runs to 16 residues. In germline, CDR1 is SEHNR, CDR2 FQNEAQ (reference sequence). CDR3 bases: TGTGCCAGCAGCCTACCCCGTACTAGCTCTGGAAACACCATATATTTT. Protein: CASSLPRTSSGNTIYF.

The chain joins TRBV5-1 to TRBJ2-7; the match to TRBD2 covers 7 bases. Germline CDR1 reads SGHRS; CDR2 reads YFSETQ. V lost 3 bases, J lost 4 bases, and 10 bases stayed unmatched. This CDR3 has 15 amino acids. The CDR3, as DNA: TGCGCCAGCAGCTGGGGGGGAGCGGGATTGTACGAGCAGTACTTC. Its translation is CASSWGGAGLYEQYF.

In nucleotides, the CDR3 is TGTGCCAGCAGCTTATCACTAGCGGGAGGGCCCGGAGATACGCAGTATTTT. This codes for CASSLSLAGGPGDTQYF. The J gene is TRBJ2-3, the V gene TRBV11-1, with 13 bases that match TRBD2. There are 17 residues in the CDR3. The V gene's germline CDR1 is SGHAT and CDR2 FQDESV (reference sequence). V was clipped by 2 bases and J by 5 bases; unmatched bases: 7. The whole variable domain, remainder taken from reference TRBV11-1 and TRBJ2-3, is EAEVAQSPRYKITEKSQAVAFWCDPISGHATLYWYRQILGQGPELLVQFQDESVVDDSQLPKDRFSAERLKGVDSTLKIQPAELGDSAMYLCASSLSLAGGPGDTQYFGPGTRLTVL.

The chain uses TRBV7-3 and TRBJ2-1; 14 bases agree with TRBD2. This CDR3 spans 15 amino acids. V gave up 6 bases and J gave up 8 bases; unmatched junction bases: 6. Germline V gives CDR1 SGHTA, CDR2 FQGTGA. CDR3 bases: TGTGCCAGCAGACCTCCGGGACTAGCGGGAGATGAGCAGTTCTTC. This codes for CASRPPGLAGDEQFF.

This clone has only a few counts. The chain links TRBV4-3 to TRBJ1-3; D uncertain. In germline, CDR1 is LGHNA, CDR2 YSLEER. The CDR3 length is 15 residues. V was cut by 0 bases and J by 0 bases, with 6 bases left in between. The CDR3, as DNA: TGCGCCAGCAGCCAAGAGGCCACCTCTGGAAACACCATATATTTT. This encodes CASSQEATSGNTIYF.

The gene calls are TRBV30 and TRBJ1-1, with TRBD1 as a possible D gene (5 bases). Germline V CDR1 and CDR2: GTSNPN, SVGIG (reference sequence). V lost 1 base to trimming and J lost 5 bases, with 11 bases between them. CDR3 length equals 13 residues. The CDR3 reads CAWSDGARTEAFF. The DNA for the CDR3 is TGTGCCTGGAGTGACGGGGCGCGGACTGAAGCTTTCTTT.

This chain uses TRBV18 with TRBJ2-1; TRBD2 matches at 9 bases. This CDR3 region has 17 residues. The germline V gene encodes CDR1 KGHSH and CDR2 LQKENI. J lost 6 bases, V lost 0 bases, and 9 bases had no gene match. CDR3 protein: CASSPPALSGRSNEQFF. DNA of the CDR3: TGTGCCAGCTCACCACCGGCGCTGAGCGGGAGGAGCAATGAGCAGTTCTTC. The full variable domain, completed using reference TRBV18 and TRBJ2-1, is NAGVMQNPRHLVRRRGQEARLRCSPMKGHSHVYWYRQLPEEGLKFMVYLQKENIIDESGMPKERFSAEFPKEGPSILRIQQVVRGDSAAYFCASSPPALSGRSNEQFFGPGTRLTVL.

The V gene is TRBV9, the J gene TRBJ2-3; 7 bases align to TRBD2. There are 17 residues in the CDR3. CDR1 and CDR2 (germline): SGDLS, YYNGEE. V gave up 2 bases and J gave up 5 bases; unmatched junction bases: 14. The CDR3 nucleotides read TGTGCCAGCAGCGTGCAAGCGGGAAGGGGAGGCCTAGATACGCAGTATTTT. Translation gives CASSVQAGRGGLDTQYF.

This clone was observed a few times. The V gene is TRBV10-3, the J gene TRBJ2-6, with D perhaps assigned TRBD1 or TRBD2 (6 bases each). V lost 7 bases to trimming and J lost 0 bases, with 16 bases between them. CDR3 length: 17 amino acids. Per germline, CDR1 ENHRY and CDR2 SYGVKD. The CDR3 here is CAITAGQQSSGANVLTF. In DNA, the CDR3 is TGTGCCATCACCGCGGGACAACAAAGCTCTGGGGCCAACGTCCTGACTTTC.

A single count supports this clone. V gene TRBV11-3 combines with J gene TRBJ1-1; 9 nucleotides line up with TRBD1. The CDR3 is made up of 17 amino acids. Trimming at V came to 5 bases and at J to 0 bases, leaving 10 bases not matched to a gene. From germline, CDR1 is SGHNT and CDR2 YENEEA. DNA of the CDR3: TGTGCCAGCAGCCCAGGGACAGGGAGGGGCATGAACACTGAAGCTTTCTTT. Amino acids: CASSPGTGRGMNTEAFF.

The CDR3 spells CASSVRSRDRGVEQYF. For the CDR3, the DNA is TGTGCCAGCAGCGTCAGGTCCCGGGACAGGGGAGTCGAGCAGTACTTC. This chain links TRBV7-2 with TRBJ2-7; TRBD1 aligns across 10 bases. V shed 5 bases, J shed 6 bases, and the junction held 13 bases outside the gene matches. Per the germline V gene, CDR1 is SGHTA and CDR2 is FQGNSA. The CDR3 is 16 amino acids.

This chain links TRBV7-6 with TRBJ2-5; the D gene is possibly TRBD1 (5 bases). Per the germline V gene, CDR1 is SGHVS and CDR2 is FNYEAQ. V lost 1 base and J lost 2, with 17 bases in between. The CDR3 has 17 residues. The CDR3 loop is CASSLDLQGPRQETQYF. The CDR3 bases are TGTGCCAGCAGCTTAGATCTCCAGGGCCCGAGGCAAGAGACCCAGTACTTC.

The chain carries TRBV18 and TRBJ2-7; D unresolved. The V and J ends lost 2 bases and 3 bases respectively, with 14 bases between them. The CDR3 runs to 15 residues. Looked up from germline, CDR1 is KGHSH and CDR2 is LQKENI. The CDR3 sequence is CASSPRPRDGYEQYF. The CDR3, as DNA: TGTGCCAGCTCACCAAGACCCCGAGACGGCTACGAGCAGTACTTC.

The chain employs TRBV2 and TRBJ2-3; TRBD2 matches at 8 bases. The trim removed 6 bases at V and 4 bases at J, leaving 3 bases unmatched. Germline-derived CDR1 and CDR2 are SNHLY and FYNNEI. The CDR3 sequence is 13 residues long. The CDR3 loop is CASRLAESDTQYF. In nucleotides, the CDR3 is TGTGCCAGCAGACTAGCGGAGTCAGATACGCAGTATTTT.

CDR3 bases: TGTGCCAGTAGTATAGCGGAGCAAGAGACCCAGTACTTC. This gives the protein CASSIAEQETQYF. The chain links TRBV19 to TRBJ2-5; no firm D call. V was clipped by 1 base and J by 2 bases, with 5 bases between them. This CDR3 spans 13 amino acids. Germline CDR1 is LNHDA and CDR2 is SQIVND (reference sequence).

J is TRBJ2-5 and V is TRBV27; D may match TRBD1 or TRBD2 (5 bases each). The CDR3 totals 15 residues. The germline V gene has CDR1 MNHEY and CDR2 SMNVEV (reference sequence). Between the trimmed V and J ends, which lost 2 bases and 7 bases, there was a span of 17 bases. The CDR3 nucleotides are TGTGCCAGCAGTTTAGGGGACGGGTACAAGAGGACCCAGTACTTC. Its protein product is CASSLGDGYKRTQYF.

Only one count was recorded for this clone. The rearrangement links TRBV7-2 to TRBJ2-7, with D unresolved. Trimming removed 1 base from V and 3 bases from J, with 7 bases in between. The length of the CDR3 is 13 residues. Germline-derived CDR1 and CDR2 are SGHTA and FQGNSA. The CDR3: CASSLGSLYEQYF. CDR3 DNA: TGTGCCAGCAGCTTAGGGTCTCTCTACGAGCAGTACTTC.

Concerning this clone itself: Other DNA sequences in this specimen translate into the identical CDR3. The chain is built from TRBV21-1 and TRBJ2-7; the table's D call, TRBD2, was not checked against the DNA. TRBV21-1 has pseudogene status. There are 16 residues in the CDR3. The CDR3 spells CARVPPGGERDYEQYF. The CDR3 coding sequence is TGTGCCAGAGTTCCTCCTGGGGGGGAGCGGGACTACGAGCAGTACTTC.

The V gene is TRBV7-2, the J gene TRBJ2-1; D may be TRBD1 (6 bases). Germline CDR1 is SGHTA and CDR2 is FQGNSA. With 1 base removed from V and 0 bases from J, the gap between germline ends came to 13 bases. The CDR3 runs to 17 residues. In DNA form, the CDR3 reads TGTGCCAGCAGCTTAGGTCCGAGGGGGAGCTCCTACAATGAGCAGTTCTTC. Protein product: CASSLGPRGSSYNEQFF. The whole variable domain, remainder taken from reference TRBV7-2 and TRBJ2-1, is GAGVSQSPSNKVTEKGKDVELRCDPISGHTALYWYRQSLGQGLEFLIYFQGNSAPDKSGLPSDRFSAERTGGSVSTLTIQRTQQEDSAVYLCASSLGPRGSSYNEQFFGPGTRLTVL.